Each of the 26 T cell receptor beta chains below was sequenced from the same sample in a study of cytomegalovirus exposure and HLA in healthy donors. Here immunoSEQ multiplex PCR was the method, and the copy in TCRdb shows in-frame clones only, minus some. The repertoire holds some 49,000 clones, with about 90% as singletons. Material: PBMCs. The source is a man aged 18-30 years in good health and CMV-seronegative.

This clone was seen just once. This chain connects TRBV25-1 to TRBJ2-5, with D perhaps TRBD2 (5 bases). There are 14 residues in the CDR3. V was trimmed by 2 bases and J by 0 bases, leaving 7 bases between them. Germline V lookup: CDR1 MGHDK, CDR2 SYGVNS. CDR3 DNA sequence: TGTGCCAGCAGTGAAGGGAGTGACCAAGAGACCCAGTACTTC. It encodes CASSEGSDQETQYF.

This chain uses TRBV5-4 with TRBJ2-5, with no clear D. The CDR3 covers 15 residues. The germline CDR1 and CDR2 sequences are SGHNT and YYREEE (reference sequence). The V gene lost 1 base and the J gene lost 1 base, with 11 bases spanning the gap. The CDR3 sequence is CASSLWRQIQETQYF. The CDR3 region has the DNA TGTGCCAGCAGCTTGTGGCGGCAGATCCAAGAGACCCAGTACTTC.

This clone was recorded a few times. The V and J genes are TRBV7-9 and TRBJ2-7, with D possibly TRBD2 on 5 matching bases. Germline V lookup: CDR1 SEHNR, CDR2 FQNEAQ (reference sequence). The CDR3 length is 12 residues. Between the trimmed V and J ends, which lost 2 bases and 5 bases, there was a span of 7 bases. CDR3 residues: CASSLRADEQYF. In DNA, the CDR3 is TGTGCCAGCAGCTTACGAGCGGACGAGCAGTACTTC.

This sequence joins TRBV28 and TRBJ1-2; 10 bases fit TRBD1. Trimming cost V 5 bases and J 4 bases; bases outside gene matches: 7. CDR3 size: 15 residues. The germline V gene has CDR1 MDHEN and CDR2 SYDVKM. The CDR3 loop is CASSIGTGAAYGYTF. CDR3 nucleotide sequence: TGTGCCAGCAGTATTGGGACAGGGGCGGCCTATGGCTACACCTTC.

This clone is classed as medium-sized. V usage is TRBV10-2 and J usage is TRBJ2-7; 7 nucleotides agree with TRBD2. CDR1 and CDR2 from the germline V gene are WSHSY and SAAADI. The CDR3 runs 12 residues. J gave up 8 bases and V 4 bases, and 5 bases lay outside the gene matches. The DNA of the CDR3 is TGCGCCAGCAGTGGGGGGGGACCGAAGCAGTACTTC. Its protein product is CASSGGGPKQYF.

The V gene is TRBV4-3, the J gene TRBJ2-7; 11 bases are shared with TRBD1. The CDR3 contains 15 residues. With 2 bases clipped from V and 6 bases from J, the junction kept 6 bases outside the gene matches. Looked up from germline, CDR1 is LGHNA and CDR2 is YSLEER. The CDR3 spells CASSQYGTGGFEQYF. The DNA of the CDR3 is TGCGCCAGCAGCCAATACGGGACAGGGGGTTTCGAGCAGTACTTC.

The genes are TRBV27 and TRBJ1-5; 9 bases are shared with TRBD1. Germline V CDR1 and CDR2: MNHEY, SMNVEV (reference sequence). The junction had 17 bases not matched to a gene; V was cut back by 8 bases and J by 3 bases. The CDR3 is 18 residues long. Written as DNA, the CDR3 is TGTGCCAGCCGATCTCGAGGACAGGGGTCCTACTACAATCAGCCCCAGCATTTT. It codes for CASRSRGQGSYYNQPQHF.

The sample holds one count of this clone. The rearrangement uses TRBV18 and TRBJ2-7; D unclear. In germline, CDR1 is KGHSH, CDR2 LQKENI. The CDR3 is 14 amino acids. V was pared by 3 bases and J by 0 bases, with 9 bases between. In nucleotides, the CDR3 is TGTGCCAGCTCACCCCTGACGGGCTCCTACGAGCAGTACTTC. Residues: CASSPLTGSYEQYF.

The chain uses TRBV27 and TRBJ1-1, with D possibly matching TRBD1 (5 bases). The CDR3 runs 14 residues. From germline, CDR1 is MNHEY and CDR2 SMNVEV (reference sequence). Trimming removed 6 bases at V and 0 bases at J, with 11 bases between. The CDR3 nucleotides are TGTGCCAGCAGGATGACAGTCTTGAACACTGAAGCTTTCTTT. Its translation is CASRMTVLNTEAFF.

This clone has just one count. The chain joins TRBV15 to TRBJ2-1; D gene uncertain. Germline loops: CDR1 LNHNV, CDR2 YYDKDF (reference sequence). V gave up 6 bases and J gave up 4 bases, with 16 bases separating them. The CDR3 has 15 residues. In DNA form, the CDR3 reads TGTGCCACCAGGTTGGGTCGCGGTTCGTACAATGAGCAGTTCTTC. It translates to CATRLGRGSYNEQFF.

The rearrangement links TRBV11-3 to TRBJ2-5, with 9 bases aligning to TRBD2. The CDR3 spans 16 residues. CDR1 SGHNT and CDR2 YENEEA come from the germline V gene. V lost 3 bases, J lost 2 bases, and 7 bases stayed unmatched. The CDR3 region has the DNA TGTGCCAGCAGCTTCCCCCGACTAGCGGCACAAGAGACCCAGTACTTC. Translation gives CASSFPRLAAQETQYF.

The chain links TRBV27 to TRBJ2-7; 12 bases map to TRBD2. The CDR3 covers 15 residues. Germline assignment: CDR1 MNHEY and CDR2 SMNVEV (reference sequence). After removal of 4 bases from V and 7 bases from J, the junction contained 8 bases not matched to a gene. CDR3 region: CASSWSGTSGFEQYF. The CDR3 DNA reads TGTGCCAGCAGTTGGTCCGGGACTAGCGGGTTTGAGCAGTACTTC.

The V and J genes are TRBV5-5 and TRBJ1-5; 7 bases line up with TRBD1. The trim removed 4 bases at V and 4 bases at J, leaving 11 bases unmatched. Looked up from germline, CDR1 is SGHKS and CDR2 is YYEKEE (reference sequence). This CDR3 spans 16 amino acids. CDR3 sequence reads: CASSLQPGQRNQPQHF. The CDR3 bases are TGTGCCAGCAGCCTCCAACCGGGACAGAGAAATCAGCCCCAGCATTTT.

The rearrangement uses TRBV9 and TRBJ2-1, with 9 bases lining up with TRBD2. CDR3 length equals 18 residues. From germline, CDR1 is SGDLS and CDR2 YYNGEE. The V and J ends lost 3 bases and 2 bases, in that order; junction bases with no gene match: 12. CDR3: CASSAPLSGGRAYNEQFF. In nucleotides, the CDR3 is TGTGCCAGCAGCGCCCCCCTGTCTGGCGGGAGGGCCTACAATGAGCAGTTCTTC. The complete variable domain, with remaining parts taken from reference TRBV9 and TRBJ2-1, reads DSGVTQTPKHLITATGQRVTLRCSPRSGDLSVYWYQQSLDQGLQFLIQYYNGEERAKGNILERFSAQQFPDLHSELNLSSLELGDSALYFCASSAPLSGGRAYNEQFFGPGTRLTVL.

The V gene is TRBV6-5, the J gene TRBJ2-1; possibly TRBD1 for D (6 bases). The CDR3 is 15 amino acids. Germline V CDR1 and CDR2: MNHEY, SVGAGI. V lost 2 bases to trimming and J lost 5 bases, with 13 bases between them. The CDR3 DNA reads TGTGCCAGCAGTTACGGTCCAGGGGAACACAATGAGCAGTTCTTC. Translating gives CASSYGPGEHNEQFF.

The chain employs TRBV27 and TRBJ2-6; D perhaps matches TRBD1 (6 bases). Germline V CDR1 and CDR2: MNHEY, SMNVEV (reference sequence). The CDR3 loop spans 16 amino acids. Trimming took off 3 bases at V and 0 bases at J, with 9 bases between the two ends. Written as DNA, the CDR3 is TGTGCCAGCAGTTTGAGGGGGTACTCTGGGGCCAACGTCCTGACTTTC. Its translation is CASSLRGYSGANVLTF. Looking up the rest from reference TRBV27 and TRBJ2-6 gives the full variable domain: EAQVTQNPRYLITVTGKKLTVTCSQNMNHEYMSWYRQDPGLGLRQIYYSMNVEVTDKGDVPEGYKVSRKEKRNFPLILESPSPNQTSLYFCASSLRGYSGANVLTFGAGSRLTVL.

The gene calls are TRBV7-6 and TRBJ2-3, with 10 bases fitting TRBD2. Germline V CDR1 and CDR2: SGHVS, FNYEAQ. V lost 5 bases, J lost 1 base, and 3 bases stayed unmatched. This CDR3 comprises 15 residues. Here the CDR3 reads CASSPGTSGTDTQYF. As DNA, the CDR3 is TGTGCCAGCAGCCCCGGGACTAGCGGCACAGATACGCAGTATTTT.

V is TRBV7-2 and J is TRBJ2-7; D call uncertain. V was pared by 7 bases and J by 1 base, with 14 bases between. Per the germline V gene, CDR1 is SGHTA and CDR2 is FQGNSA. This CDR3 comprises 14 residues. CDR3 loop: CASTSRTPSYEQYF. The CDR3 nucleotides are TGTGCCAGCACCTCAAGAACACCATCCTACGAGCAGTACTTC.

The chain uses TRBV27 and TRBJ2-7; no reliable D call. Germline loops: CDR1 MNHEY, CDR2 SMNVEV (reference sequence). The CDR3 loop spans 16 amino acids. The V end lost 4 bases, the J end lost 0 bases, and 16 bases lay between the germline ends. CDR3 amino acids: CASSSHLYSGSYEQYF. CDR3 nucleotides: TGTGCCAGCAGTTCCCACCTTTATTCCGGCTCCTACGAGCAGTACTTC.

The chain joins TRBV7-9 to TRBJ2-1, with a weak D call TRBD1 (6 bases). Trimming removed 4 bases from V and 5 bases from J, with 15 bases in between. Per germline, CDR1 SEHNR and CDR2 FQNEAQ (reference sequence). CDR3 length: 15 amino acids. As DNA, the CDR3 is TGTGCCAGCAGCTCACGCAGGGGCGTGAACAATGAGCAGTTCTTC. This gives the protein CASSSRRGVNNEQFF.

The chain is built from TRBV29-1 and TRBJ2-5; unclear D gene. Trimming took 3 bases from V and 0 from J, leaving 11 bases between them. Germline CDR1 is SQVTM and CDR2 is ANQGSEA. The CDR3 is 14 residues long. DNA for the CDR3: TGCAGCGTTGACGTGGCCGATAACCAAGAGACCCAGTACTTC. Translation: CSVDVADNQETQYF.

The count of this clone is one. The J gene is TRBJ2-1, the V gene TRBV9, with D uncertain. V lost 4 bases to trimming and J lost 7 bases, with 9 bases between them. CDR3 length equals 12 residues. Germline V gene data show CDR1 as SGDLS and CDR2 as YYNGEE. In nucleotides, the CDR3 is TGTGCCAGCAGCCCCGGTCGAAATGAGCAGTTCTTC. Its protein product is CASSPGRNEQFF. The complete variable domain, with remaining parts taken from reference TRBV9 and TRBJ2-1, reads DSGVTQTPKHLITATGQRVTLRCSPRSGDLSVYWYQQSLDQGLQFLIQYYNGEERAKGNILERFSAQQFPDLHSELNLSSLELGDSALYFCASSPGRNEQFFGPGTRLTVL.

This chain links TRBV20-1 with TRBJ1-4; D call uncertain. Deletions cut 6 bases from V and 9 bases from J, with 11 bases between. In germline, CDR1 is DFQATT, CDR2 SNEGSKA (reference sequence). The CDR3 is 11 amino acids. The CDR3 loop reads CSATFQKKLFF. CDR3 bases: TGCAGTGCCACCTTTCAGAAAAAACTGTTTTTT.

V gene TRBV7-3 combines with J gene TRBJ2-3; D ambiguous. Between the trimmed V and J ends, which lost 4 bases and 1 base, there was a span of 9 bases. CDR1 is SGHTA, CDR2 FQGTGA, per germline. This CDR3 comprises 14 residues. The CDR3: CASSSNEGTDTQYF. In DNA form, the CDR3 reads TGTGCCAGCAGCTCGAATGAGGGCACAGATACGCAGTATTTT.

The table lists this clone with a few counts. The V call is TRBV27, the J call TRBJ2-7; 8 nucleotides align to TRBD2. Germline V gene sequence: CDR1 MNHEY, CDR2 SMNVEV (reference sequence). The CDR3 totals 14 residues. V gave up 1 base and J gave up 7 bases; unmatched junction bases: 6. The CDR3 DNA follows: TGTGCCAGCAGTTTATTAGGGCCGGGGGGGGAGCAGTACTTC. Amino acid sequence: CASSLLGPGGEQYF.

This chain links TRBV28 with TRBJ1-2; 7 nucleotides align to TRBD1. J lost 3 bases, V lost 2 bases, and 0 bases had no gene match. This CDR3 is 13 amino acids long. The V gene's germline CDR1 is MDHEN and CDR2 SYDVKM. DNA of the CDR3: TGTGCCAGCAGTTTAGGGACAGACTATGGCTACACCTTC. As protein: CASSLGTDYGYTF.